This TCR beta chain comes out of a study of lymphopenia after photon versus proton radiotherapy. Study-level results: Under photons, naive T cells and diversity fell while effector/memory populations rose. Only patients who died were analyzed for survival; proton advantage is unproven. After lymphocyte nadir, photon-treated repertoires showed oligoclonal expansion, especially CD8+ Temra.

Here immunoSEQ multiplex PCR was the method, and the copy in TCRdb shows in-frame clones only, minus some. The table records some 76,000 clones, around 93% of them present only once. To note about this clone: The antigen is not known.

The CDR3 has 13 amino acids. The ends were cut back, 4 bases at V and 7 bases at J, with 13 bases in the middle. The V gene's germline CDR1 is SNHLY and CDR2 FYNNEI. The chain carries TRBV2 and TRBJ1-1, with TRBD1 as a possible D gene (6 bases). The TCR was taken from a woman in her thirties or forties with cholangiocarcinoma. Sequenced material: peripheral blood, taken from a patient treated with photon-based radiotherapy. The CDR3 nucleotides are TGTGCCAGCAGTGCCGGGGGCGCGGGTGAAGCTTTCTTT. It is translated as CASSAGGAGEAFF.